This T cell receptor (beta chain) was recovered during a study of cytomegalovirus exposure and HLA in healthy donors. CDR1 and CDR2 (germline): SNHLY, FYNNEI. The CDR3 consists of 18 residues. Germline trimming cut 6 bases from V and 0 bases from J; bases unmatched to any gene: 9. PCR was performed using 60 Vbeta and 13 Jbeta primers. TCRdb keeps only in-frame clones here, not all; method: immunoSEQ multiplex PCR. In the table there are 160,000 or so clones, around 88% of which are singletons. Study-level findings and limits: Among the sequence variants, a highly shared cluster was likely an artifact of sequencing.

As concerns this clone: What it recognizes is unknown.

Sequencing was done on a sample of PBMCs. The receptor's source is a woman in her twenties or thirties in good health and CMV-seronegative. This chain connects TRBV2 to TRBJ2-1; 12 positions agree with TRBD2. This chain's CDR3 is CASRATSGGPSSYNEQFF. DNA for the CDR3: TGTGCCAGCAGGGCAACTAGCGGGGGGCCGAGCTCCTACAATGAGCAGTTCTTC.